Listed below are T cell receptor beta chains from one sample, sequenced in a study of blood T cells in healthy people across ages. TCRdb used MiXCR to reprocess the 5' RACE reads, holding one entry per CDR3 protein. The sample has approximately 960,000 distinct CDR3 sequences; around 29% are singletons. These data were likewise used in another study, on T cells of mothers and their children.

Specimen: blood. The source is a woman aged 40 to 55 in good health. Both conserved end residues are part of each CDR3. Expanded clones are given a class, and other clones once, few, many or no size at all.

clone size | J gene | V gene | CDR3 protein
. | TRBJ2-5 | TRBV9 | CASSASSGTGGRETQYF
. | TRBJ2-7 | TRBV29-1 | CSEPGLADDYEQYF
once | TRBJ1-5 | TRBV28 | CASSYNNYQPQHF
many | TRBJ2-7 | TRBV28 | CASSDPTDRNEQYF
few | TRBJ2-1 | TRBV19 | CASSIGGTEQFF
. | TRBJ1-4 | TRBV5-5 | CASSLWGVTNEKLFF
few | TRBJ2-1 | TRBV12-3/TRBV12-4 | CASSSPPGTPFSYNEQFF
. | TRBJ2-2 | TRBV28 | CASPTGLAADTRELFF
many | TRBJ1-2 | TRBV6-5 | CASSYSEFRGVDGYTF
. | TRBJ1-2 | TRBV9 | CASSPYTQRQGRYGYTF
many | TRBJ2-1 | TRBV28 | CATVTSGNYNEQFF
many | TRBJ2-7 | TRBV20-1 | CSARPSGGAWEQYF
. | TRBJ2-3 | TRBV28 | CASSPAGGPPDTQYF
many | TRBJ2-7 | TRBV7-9 | CASSPDRIPYEQYF
. | TRBJ1-1 | TRBV6-5 | CASNNPPEAFF
few | TRBJ2-1 | TRBV10-3 | CAISGARTSGGGNEQFF
. | TRBJ1-1 | TRBV6-2/TRBV6-3 | CASRKNRENTEAFF
few | TRBJ2-7 | TRBV7-6 | CASSKRTTTNRAYEQYF
. | TRBJ1-1 | TRBV28 | CASIPQGGRNTEAFF
. | TRBJ2-3 | TRBV7-2 | CASSLTLLAGTTDTQYF
many | TRBJ2-7 | TRBV12-3/TRBV12-4 | CASRTGTRGYEQYF
. | TRBJ1-6 | TRBV5-1 | CASSAVSNSPLHF
. | TRBJ1-1 | TRBV5-1 | CASSYTGMNTEAFF
many | TRBJ2-6 | TRBV3-1 | CASSPFLGRMQPVLTF
many | TRBJ2-3 | TRBV7-3 | CASSFGAGTDTQYF
. | TRBJ2-7 | TRBV6-5 | CASSRPGGDPGQYF
few | TRBJ1-2 | TRBV11-2 | CASSLDPDRGQGYTF
many | TRBJ2-5 | TRBV7-6 | CASSLRSLETQYF
. | TRBJ1-2 | TRBV30 | CACETTGWFSYTF
many | TRBJ2-5 | TRBV3-1 | CASSQTDIQETQYF
many | TRBJ2-7 | TRBV30 | CAWSVGGGAEEQYF
. | TRBJ2-3 | TRBV12-3/TRBV12-4 | CASRKTGDRADMQYF
. | TRBJ2-1 | TRBV7-2 | CASSAQPSGVWQFF
many | TRBJ2-1 | TRBV29-1 | CSVKEGAYNEQFF
. | TRBJ2-1 | TRBV5-6 | CASSFWRVIQDEQFF
many | TRBJ2-5 | TRBV20-1 | CSARDLGEETQYF
. | TRBJ1-5 | TRBV20-1 | CSANIRPNQPQHF
. | TRBJ1-1 | TRBV7-2 | CASSPHRGTPFF
few | TRBJ1-5 | TRBV28 | CASSSRRTGGNQPQHF
many | TRBJ1-4 | TRBV12-3/TRBV12-4 | CASSSGTGNEKLFF
. | TRBJ2-1 | TRBV5-1 | CASSWGDSYNEQFF
many | TRBJ2-1 | TRBV12-3/TRBV12-4 | CASIVASGGLGEQFF
. | TRBJ2-5 | TRBV28 | CASRLTGPPKTQYF
. | TRBJ1-2 | TRBV15 | CATSRDGTDLCGYTF
. | TRBJ1-5 | TRBV6-2/TRBV6-3 | CASSGYVYRPQHF
. | TRBJ2-3 | TRBV7-2 | CASSLIGGLLTDTQYF
. | TRBJ2-7 | TRBV9 | CASSVVDGSYEQYF
. | . | TRBV7-2 | CASSLAGRFGGQLYEQYF
. | TRBJ1-6 | TRBV5-1 | CASSPGPPNSPLHF
. | TRBJ2-1 | TRBV19 | CASSLRQGVVDEQFF
many | TRBJ2-1 | TRBV5-1 | CASSLGTDQFYNEQFF
few | TRBJ2-6 | TRBV7-3 | CASSSPDYSGANVLTF
. | TRBJ2-5 | TRBV9 | CTSSVMGGETQYF
few | TRBJ2-1 | TRBV7-9 | CASSSRDRGNLRYNEQFF
. | TRBJ2-7 | TRBV27 | CASMGWTGSYEQYF